This T cell receptor beta chain came from a study of blood T cell repertoires in COVID-19. Germline CDR1 SGHDT, CDR2 YYEEEE. The CDR3 sequence is 13 residues long. V lost 1 base and J lost 6; bases outside the gene matches: 3. This clone was seen only once. Profiled with immunoSEQ multiplex PCR; TCRdb holds only in-frame clones, not every one. The profile shows about 250,000 clones, approximately 85% of them singletons. The chain carries TRBV5-6 and TRBJ1-2; 7 bases fit TRBD1. The source of this sequence is a middle-aged man with active or convalescent COVID-19. The material sequenced was peripheral blood. The CDR3 region has the DNA TGTGCCAGCAGCTTGCGACAGGGCCATGGCTACACCTTC. Translating gives CASSLRQGHGYTF. Combining the CDR3 with reference TRBV5-6 and TRBJ1-2 gives the whole variable domain DAGVTQSPTHLIKTRGQQVTLRCSPKSGHDTVSWYQQALGQGPQFIFQYYEEEERQRGNFPDRFSGHQFPNYSSELNVNALLLGDSALYLCASSLRQGHGYTFGSGTRLTVV.